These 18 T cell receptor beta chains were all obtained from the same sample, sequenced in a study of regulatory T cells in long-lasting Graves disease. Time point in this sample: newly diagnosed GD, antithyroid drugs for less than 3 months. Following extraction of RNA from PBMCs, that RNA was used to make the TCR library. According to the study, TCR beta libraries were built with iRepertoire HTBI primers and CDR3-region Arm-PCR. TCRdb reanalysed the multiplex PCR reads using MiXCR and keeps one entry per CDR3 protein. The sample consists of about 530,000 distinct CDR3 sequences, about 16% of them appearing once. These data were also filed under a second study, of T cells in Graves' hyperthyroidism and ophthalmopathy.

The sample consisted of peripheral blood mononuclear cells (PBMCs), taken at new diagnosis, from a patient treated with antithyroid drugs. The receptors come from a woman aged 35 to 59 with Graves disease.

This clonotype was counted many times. The CDR3 protein is CASSYMGLADYEQYF. CDR3 nucleotide sequence: TGTGCCAGCAGTTATATGGGACTAGCGGACTACGAGCAGTACTTC. J is TRBJ2-7 and V is TRBV6-2 or TRBV6-3; TRBD2 matches 11 bases. Losses at the gene ends were 3 bases for V and 3 bases for J; bases not matched to a gene: 4. The CDR3 totals 15 residues. The germline V gene encodes CDR1 MNHEY and CDR2 SVGEGT.

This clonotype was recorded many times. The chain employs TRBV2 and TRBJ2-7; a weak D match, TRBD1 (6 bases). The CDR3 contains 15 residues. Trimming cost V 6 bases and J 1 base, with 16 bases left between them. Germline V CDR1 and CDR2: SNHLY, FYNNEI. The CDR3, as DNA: TGTGCCAGCAGGGACACAGGGAGTCTGTCCTACGAGCAGTACTTC. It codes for CASRDTGSLSYEQYF.

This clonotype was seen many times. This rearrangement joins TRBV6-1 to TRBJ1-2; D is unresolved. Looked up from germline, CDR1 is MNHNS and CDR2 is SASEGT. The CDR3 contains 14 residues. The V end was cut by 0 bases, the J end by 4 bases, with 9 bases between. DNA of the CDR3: TGTGCCAGCAGTGAAGCTGATGGCGGCTATGGCTACACCTTC. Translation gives CASSEADGGYGYTF.

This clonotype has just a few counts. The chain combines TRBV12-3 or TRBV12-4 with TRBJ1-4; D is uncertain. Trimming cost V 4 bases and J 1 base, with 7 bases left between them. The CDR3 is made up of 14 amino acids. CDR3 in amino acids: CASSWRETNEKLFF. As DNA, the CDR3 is TGTGCCAGCAGTTGGCGGGAAACTAATGAAAAACTGTTTTTT.

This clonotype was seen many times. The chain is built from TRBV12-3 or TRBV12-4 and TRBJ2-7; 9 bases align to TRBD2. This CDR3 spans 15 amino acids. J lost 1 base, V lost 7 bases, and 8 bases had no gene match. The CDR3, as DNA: TGTGCCAGCACCTGGGCAGCGGGGGGTTCCTACGAGCAGTACTTC. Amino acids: CASTWAAGGSYEQYF.

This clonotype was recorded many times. The CDR3 DNA reads as TGTGCCAGCAGCCAAGCGGGGACAGGGATTCCTGAAGCTTTCTTT. As protein: CASSQAGTGIPEAFF. The chain links TRBV3-1 to TRBJ1-1; 9 nucleotides match TRBD1. Germline lookup yields CDR1 LGHDT and CDR2 YNNKEL (reference sequence). This CDR3 has 15 amino acids. Trimming cost V 1 base and J 6 bases; bases outside gene matches: 6.

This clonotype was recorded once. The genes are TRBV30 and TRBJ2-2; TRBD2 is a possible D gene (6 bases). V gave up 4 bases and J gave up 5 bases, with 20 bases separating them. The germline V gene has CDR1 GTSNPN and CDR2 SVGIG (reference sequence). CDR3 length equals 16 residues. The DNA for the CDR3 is TGTGCCTGGAAGAAGACAACCGGGGGATCAACCGGGGAGCTGTTTTTT. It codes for CAWKKTTGGSTGELFF.

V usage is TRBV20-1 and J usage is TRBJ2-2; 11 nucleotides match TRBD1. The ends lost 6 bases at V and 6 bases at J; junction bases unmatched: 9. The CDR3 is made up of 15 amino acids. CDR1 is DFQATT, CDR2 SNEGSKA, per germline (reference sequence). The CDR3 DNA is TGCAGTGCCCTTCCCGGGACAGGGGGGGCCGGGGAGCTGTTTTTT. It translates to CSALPGTGGAGELFF.

The CDR3 coding sequence is TGTGCCAGCAGCGGCAACGTAAGGGGGGCTGACACTGAAGCTTTCTTT. It is translated as CASSGNVRGADTEAFF. The chain joins TRBV13 to TRBJ1-1; TRBD1 might be the D (6 bases). Germline CDR1 PRHDT, CDR2 FYEKMQ (reference sequence). Trimming left V 5 bases short and J 3 bases short, with 19 bases between. CDR3 length equals 16 residues.

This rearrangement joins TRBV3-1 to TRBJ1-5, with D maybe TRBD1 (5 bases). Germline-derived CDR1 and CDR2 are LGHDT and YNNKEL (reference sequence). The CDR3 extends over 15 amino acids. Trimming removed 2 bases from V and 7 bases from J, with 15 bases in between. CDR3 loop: CASSQRRDLYQPQHF. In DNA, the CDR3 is TGTGCCAGCAGCCAAAGGAGGGACTTGTACCAGCCCCAGCATTTT.

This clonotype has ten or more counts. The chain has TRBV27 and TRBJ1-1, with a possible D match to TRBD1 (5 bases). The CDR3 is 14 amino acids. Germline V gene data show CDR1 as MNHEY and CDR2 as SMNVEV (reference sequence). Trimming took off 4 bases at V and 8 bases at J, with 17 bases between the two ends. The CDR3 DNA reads TGTGCCAGCAGTTATGAGGGGACGTATACGGAAGCTTTCTTT. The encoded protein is CASSYEGTYTEAFF.

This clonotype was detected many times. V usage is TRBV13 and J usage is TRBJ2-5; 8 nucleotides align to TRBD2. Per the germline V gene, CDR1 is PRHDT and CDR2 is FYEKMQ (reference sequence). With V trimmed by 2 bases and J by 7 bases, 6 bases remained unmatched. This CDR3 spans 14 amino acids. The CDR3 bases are TGTGCCAGCAGCTTACCGGGGAGCGGGGGGACCCAGTACTTC. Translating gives CASSLPGSGGTQYF. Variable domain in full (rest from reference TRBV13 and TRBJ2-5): AAGVIQSPRHLIKEKRETATLKCYPIPRHDTVYWYQQGPGQDPQFLISFYEKMQSDKGSIPDRFSAQQFSDYHSELNMSSLELGDSALYFCASSLPGSGGTQYFGPGTRLLVL.

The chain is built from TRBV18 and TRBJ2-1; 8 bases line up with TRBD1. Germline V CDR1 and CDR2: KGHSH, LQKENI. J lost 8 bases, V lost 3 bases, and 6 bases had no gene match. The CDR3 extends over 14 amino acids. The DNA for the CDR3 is TGTGCCAGCTCACCCAGGACAGGGCTCGATGAGCAGTTCTTC. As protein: CASSPRTGLDEQFF.

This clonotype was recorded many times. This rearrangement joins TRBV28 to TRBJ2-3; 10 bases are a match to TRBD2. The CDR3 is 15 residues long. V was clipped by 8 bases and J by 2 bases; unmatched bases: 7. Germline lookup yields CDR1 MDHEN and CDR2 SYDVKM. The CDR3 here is CASASSGGDTDTQYF. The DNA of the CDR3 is TGTGCCAGCGCTTCTAGCGGGGGAGACACAGATACGCAGTATTTT.

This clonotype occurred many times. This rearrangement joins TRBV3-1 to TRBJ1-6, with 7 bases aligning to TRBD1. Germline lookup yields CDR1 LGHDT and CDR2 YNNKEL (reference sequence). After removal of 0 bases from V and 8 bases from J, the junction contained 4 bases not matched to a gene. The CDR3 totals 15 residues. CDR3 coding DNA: TGTGCCAGCAGCCAAGAGGGACAGAGACATTCACCCCTCCACTTT. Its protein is CASSQEGQRHSPLHF.

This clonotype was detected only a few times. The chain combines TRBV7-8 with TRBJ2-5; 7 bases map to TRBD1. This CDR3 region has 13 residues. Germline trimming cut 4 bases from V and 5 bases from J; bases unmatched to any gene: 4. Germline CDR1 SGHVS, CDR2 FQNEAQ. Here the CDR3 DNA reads TGTGCCAGCAGCTCGGGACAGCCGGAGACCCAGTACTTC. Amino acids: CASSSGQPETQYF. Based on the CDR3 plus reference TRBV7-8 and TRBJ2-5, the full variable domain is GAGVSQSPRYKVAKRGQDVALRCDPISGHVSLFWYQQALGQGPEFLTYFQNEAQLDKSGLPSDRFFAERPEGSVSTLKIQRTQQEDSAVYLCASSSGQPETQYFGPGTRLLVL.

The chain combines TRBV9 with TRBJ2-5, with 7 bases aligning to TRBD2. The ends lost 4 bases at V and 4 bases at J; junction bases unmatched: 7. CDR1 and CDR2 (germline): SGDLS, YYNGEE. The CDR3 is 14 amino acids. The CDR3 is CASSLGLVGETQYF. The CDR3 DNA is TGTGCCAGCAGCCTCGGACTAGTCGGAGAGACCCAGTACTTC.

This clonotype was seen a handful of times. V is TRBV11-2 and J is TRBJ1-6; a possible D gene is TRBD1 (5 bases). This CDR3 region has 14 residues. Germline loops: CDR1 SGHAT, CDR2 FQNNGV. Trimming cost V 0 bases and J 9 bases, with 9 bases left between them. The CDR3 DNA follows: TGTGCCAGCAGCTTAGATGTTGGGACTTCACCCCTCCACTTT. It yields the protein CASSLDVGTSPLHF.